One and the same sample provided the 7 T cell receptor beta chains below, sequenced in a study of naive and memory T cell subsets. Both TRBC1 and TRBC2 were covered by a beta constant-region primer of two equimolar oligonucleotides. Ligated cDNA was amplified by four rounds of PCR with nested alpha and beta constant-region primers and SP2. Via MiXCR, TCRdb re-called the UMI-ligation and nested PCR reads, giving one row per CDR3 protein. This table holds around 130,000 distinct CDR3 sequences, roughly 36% found once. The sequencing sample was made of central memory CD4+ T cells from blood. The receptors originated from a human donor in good health.

This clonotype was observed a few times. The chain recombines TRBV12-3 or TRBV12-4 with TRBJ2-1; D tentatively fits TRBD1 or TRBD2 (5 bases each). Trimming shortened V by 5 bases and J by 2 bases, and 16 bases separated the two germline ends. This CDR3 is built from 16 residues. The chain's CDR3 is CASSLGTLTAYNEQFF. CDR3 sequence (DNA): TGTGCCAGCAGTCTAGGGACCCTGACTGCCTACAATGAGCAGTTCTTC.

The rearrangement links TRBV7-2 to TRBJ2-7; D gene uncertain. The length of the CDR3 is 13 residues. Germline CDR1 is SGHTA and CDR2 is FQGNSA. Trimming removed 3 bases from V and 3 bases from J, with 9 bases in between. CDR3 sequence: CASSFGRNYEQYF. DNA of the CDR3: TGTGCCAGCAGCTTCGGACGGAACTACGAGCAGTACTTC.

The chain joins TRBV20-1 to TRBJ2-4; TRBD1 agrees at 11 bases. After removal of 3 bases from V and 4 bases from J, the junction contained 17 bases not matched to a gene. Germline-derived CDR1 and CDR2 are DFQATT and SNEGSKA (reference sequence). This CDR3 comprises 19 residues. CDR3 protein: CSASDPLDPGTGGKNIQYF. In DNA form, the CDR3 reads TGCAGTGCTAGTGATCCTCTCGATCCCGGGACAGGGGGGAAAAACATTCAGTACTTC.

The J gene is TRBJ1-6, the V gene TRBV4-2; 7 bases agree with TRBD1. With V trimmed by 4 bases and J by 5 bases, 5 bases remained unmatched. Germline CDR1 LGHNA, CDR2 YNFKEQ. The CDR3 spans 15 residues. This CDR3 is CASSPLTGDNSPLHF. The DNA for the CDR3 is TGTGCCAGCAGCCCACTAACAGGGGATAATTCACCCCTCCACTTT.

The chain employs TRBV14 and TRBJ2-7; D not resolved. The CDR3 is 12 residues long. V was trimmed by 1 base and J by 7 bases, leaving 8 bases between them. From germline, CDR1 is SGHDN and CDR2 FVKESK. The CDR3: CASSQARREQYF. The CDR3, as DNA: TGTGCCAGCAGCCAAGCCCGGAGAGAGCAGTACTTC.

V and J are TRBV7-2 and TRBJ1-5; possible D gene TRBD1, 5 bases. V was clipped by 5 bases and J by 4 bases, with 15 bases between them. The length of the CDR3 is 15 residues. Germline V lookup: CDR1 SGHTA, CDR2 FQGNSA. The CDR3 protein is CASSGRQSPNQPQHF. As DNA, the CDR3 is TGTGCCAGCAGCGGGAGACAGAGCCCTAATCAGCCCCAGCATTTT.

The J gene is TRBJ1-5, the V gene TRBV24-1; D might be TRBD1 (6 bases). Germline V gene lookup returns CDR1 KGHDR and CDR2 SFDVKD. V was shortened by 9 bases and J by 4 bases, with 9 bases between the two germline ends. The CDR3 extends over 12 amino acids. In DNA, the CDR3 is TGTGCCACCGGTACAGGGAATCAGCCCCAGCATTTT. It specifies CATGTGNQPQHF.